This TCR beta chain was retrieved from a study of blood T cell repertoires in COVID-19. Overall study: The United States, Italy and Spain were the sources of the acute and convalescent COVID-19 samples.

In the original workflow: Reference gene primer amplification in the assay estimated nucleated cell counts. The protocol was immunoSEQ multiplex PCR, while the TCRdb copy is restricted to in-frame clones and leaves out a portion. The V and J calls and clone size are taken from that table; D and trimming were inferred from the DNA. The data show approximately 230,000 clones, about nine tenths seen once. Germline CDR1 is SGHAT and CDR2 is FQNNGV. V dropped 1 base and J dropped 0 bases, with 6 bases sitting between them. The CDR3 consists of 14 residues. The rearrangement joins TRBV11-2 to TRBJ1-2; the D is unclear. This clonotype was obtained from a man between 18 and 35 years old who had recovered from COVID-19. Sequencing was performed on PBMCs or T cells enriched from blood (not recorded which). The CDR3 loop reads CASSLAGANYGYTF. Here the CDR3 DNA reads TGTGCCAGCAGCTTAGCCGGGGCTAACTATGGCTACACCTTC.